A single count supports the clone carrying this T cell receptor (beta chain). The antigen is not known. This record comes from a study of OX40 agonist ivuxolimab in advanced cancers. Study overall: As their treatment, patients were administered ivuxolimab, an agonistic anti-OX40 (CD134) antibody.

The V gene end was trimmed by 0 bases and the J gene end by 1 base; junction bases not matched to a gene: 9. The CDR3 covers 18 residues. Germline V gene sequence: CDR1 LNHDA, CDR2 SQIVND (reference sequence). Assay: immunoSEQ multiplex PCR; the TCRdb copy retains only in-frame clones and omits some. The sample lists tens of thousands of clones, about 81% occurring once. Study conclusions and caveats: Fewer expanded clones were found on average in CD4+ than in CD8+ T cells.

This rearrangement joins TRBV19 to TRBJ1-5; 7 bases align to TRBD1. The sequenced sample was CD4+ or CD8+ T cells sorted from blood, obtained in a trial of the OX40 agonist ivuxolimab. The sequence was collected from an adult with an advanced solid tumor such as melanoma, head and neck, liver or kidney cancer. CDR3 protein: CASSIDPRQGISNQPQHF. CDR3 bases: TGTGCCAGTAGTATAGACCCTCGACAGGGTATCAGCAATCAGCCCCAGCATTTT.